These T cell receptor beta chains were read from a single sample in a study of cytomegalovirus exposure and HLA in healthy donors. Measured with immunoSEQ multiplex PCR; TCRdb has only the in-frame clones, and not every one. Altogether under 200,000 clones are present, around three quarters being singletons, with the ten largest covering around 5.7%. The sequenced sample was PBMCs. These TCRs come from a man aged 35-49 years in good health and CMV-seronegative. Each CDR3 is given with its conserved first and last residue.

CASNLLGGASSYEQYF TRBV6-6
CASSPRGLAGNEQFF TRBV6-5
CASSLELGREHEQYF TRBV5-5
CASSFNWGAGTNTGELFF TRBV7-9
CASSSRTHSTSTDTQYF TRBV9
CATSGEHGPRQPQHF TRBV19
CASSRGAAGGGQETQYF TRBV7-2
CASSTSRGGGNQPQHF TRBV19
CASTGQGAGQPQHF TRBV6-1
CASSTGSNYGYTF TRBV9